These 10 T cell receptor beta chains were all obtained from the same sample, sequenced in a study of Graves' ophthalmopathy and Graves' hyperthyroidism. CDR3 regions of TCR beta were amplified from RNA transcripts. Second-round multiplex PCR came after first-round RT-PCR with HTBI primers. TCRdb independently ran MiXCR on the multiplex PCR reads; one entry per CDR3 protein. The profile shows about 380,000 distinct CDR3 sequences, 15% of them singletons. Sequences were obtained from peripheral blood. The source is a young woman with stable Graves' hyperthyroidism.

This clonotype appeared a few times. A much bigger clone sits one base away, suggesting this may be a read error. The chain recombines TRBV12-3 or TRBV12-4 with TRBJ2-7; D might be TRBD1 or TRBD2, each matching 5 bases. Between the trimmed V and J ends, which lost 6 bases and 7 bases, there was a span of 22 bases. This CDR3 region has 15 residues. This CDR3 reads CASSPGQWVLWEQYF. DNA for the CDR3: TGTGCCAGCAGCCCGGGGCAGTGGGTATTGTGGGAGCAGTACTTC.

This chain connects TRBV6-1 to TRBJ1-5; no clear D. Germline CDR1 and CDR2: MNHNS and SASEGT. The V and J ends lost 4 bases and 3 bases respectively, with 10 bases between them. CDR3 length: 14 residues. The DNA for the CDR3 is TGTGCCAGCAGTGTATCTGGGAACAATCAGCCCCAGCATTTT. This translates into CASSVSGNNQPQHF.

V gene TRBV2 combines with J gene TRBJ1-2; 9 bases align to TRBD1. This CDR3 has 15 residues. V trimming: 2 bases; J trimming: 6 bases; junction bases outside the gene matches: 7. The germline V gene has CDR1 SNHLY and CDR2 FYNNEI. The DNA of the CDR3 is TGTGCCAGCAGTGAAAGGGAACAGGGGGCTCATGGCTACACCTTC. Translating gives CASSEREQGAHGYTF.

This clonotype appeared a few times. The chain is built from TRBV7-2 and TRBJ2-4, with D perhaps TRBD1 (5 bases). The CDR3 is made up of 16 amino acids. V was trimmed by 1 base and J by 0 bases, leaving 10 bases between them. Germline-derived CDR1 and CDR2 are SGHTA and FQGNSA. The CDR3 spells CASSLGRAQAKNIQYF. In DNA, the CDR3 is TGTGCCAGCAGCTTAGGCAGGGCCCAAGCCAAAAACATTCAGTACTTC.

Ten or more counts support this clonotype. V usage is TRBV11-2 and J usage is TRBJ2-7; D not certain. The germline CDR1 and CDR2 sequences are SGHAT and FQNNGV. The CDR3 has 16 residues. The ends were cut back, 4 bases at V and 3 bases at J, with 19 bases in the middle. For the CDR3, the DNA is TGTGCCAGCAGCTCGCTCAGTACCAGGAACCTCTACGAGCAGTACTTC. This translates into CASSSLSTRNLYEQYF. Variable domain in full (rest from reference TRBV11-2 and TRBJ2-7): EAGVAQSPRYKIIEKRQSVAFWCNPISGHATLYWYQQILGQGPKLLIQFQNNGVVDDSQLPKDRFSAERLKGVDSTLKIQPAKLEDSAVYLCASSSLSTRNLYEQYFGPGTRLTVT.

This clonotype was found many times. The chain is built from TRBV12-3 or TRBV12-4 and TRBJ2-4; no reliable D call. V lost 4 bases and J 8 bases, leaving 15 bases between the germline ends. This CDR3 comprises 14 residues. The CDR3 here is CASSSRGETDIQYF. The CDR3 DNA is TGTGCCAGCAGTTCCCGAGGAGAAACTGACATTCAGTACTTC.

This clonotype was seen at least ten times. CDR3 sequence: CASSITGGPQPQHF. In nucleotides, the CDR3 is TGTGCCAGTAGTATCACAGGAGGACCGCAGCCCCAGCATTTT. V usage is TRBV19 and J usage is TRBJ1-5, with D maybe TRBD1 (5 bases). Germline lookup yields CDR1 LNHDA and CDR2 SQIVND (reference sequence). The CDR3 is made up of 14 amino acids. V was cut by 3 bases and J by 7 bases, with 13 bases left in between.

This clonotype appeared many times. The chain employs TRBV5-1 and TRBJ2-2; no definite D call. The V gene lost 4 bases and the J gene lost 6 bases, with 16 bases spanning the gap. CDR3 length equals 15 residues. The germline V gene has CDR1 SGHRS and CDR2 YFSETQ. CDR3 sequence: CASSGSREWSGELFF. CDR3 nucleotide sequence: TGCGCCAGCAGCGGGTCAAGGGAATGGTCCGGGGAGCTGTTTTTT.

The chain combines TRBV12-3 or TRBV12-4 with TRBJ2-7; D not certain. The CDR3 covers 16 residues. The germline V and J ends were trimmed by 2 bases and 3 bases, with 17 bases remaining between them. The CDR3 here is CASSLNGPPKFYEQYF. The CDR3 region has the DNA TGTGCCAGCAGTTTAAATGGCCCGCCAAAGTTCTACGAGCAGTACTTC.

This clonotype has a count of ten or more. A read error may produce the germline difference seen at one junction end. CDR3 coding DNA: TGTGCCAGCAGCCGAGGCGTGGGAGGCACACCGAAGCACTTC. Its translation is CASSRGVGGTPKHF. This chain uses TRBV5-4 with TRBJ2-5, with D tentatively TRBD2 (6 bases). The CDR3 has 14 residues. Germline V CDR1 and CDR2: SGHNT, YYREEE (reference sequence). Full variable domain (missing parts from reference TRBV5-4 and TRBJ2-5): ETGVTQSPTHLIKTRGQQVTLRCSSQSGHNTVSWYQQALGQGPQFIFQYYREEENGRGNFPPRFSGLQFPNYSSELNVNALELDDSALYLCASSRGVGGTPKHFGPGTRLLVL.